This TCR beta chain is from a study of response to subunit inactivated influenza vaccine. General observations from the study: Each seasonal flu vaccination may recruit only limited new T cells, authors suggested.

This clonotype was observed a handful of times. Its target is unknown. One entry per CDR3 protein results from TCRdb running MiXCR on the RT-PCR reads. The sample records hundreds of thousands of distinct CDR3 sequences, approximately 15% being singletons. The length of the CDR3 is 14 residues. V dropped 2 bases and J dropped 3; count of bases not matched to a gene: 3. Germline V CDR1 and CDR2: SNHLY, FYNNEI. The chain combines TRBV2 with TRBJ2-5, with TRBD2 matching 7 bases. The receptor's source is a man between 45 and 75 years old who received an inactivated influenza vaccine. The sequences come from CD4+ T cells sorted from PBMCs, collected around 25 months after vaccination. CDR3 protein: CASSEQRGEETQYF. In nucleotides, the CDR3 is TGTGCCAGCAGTGAACAGCGGGGAGAAGAGACCCAGTACTTC.